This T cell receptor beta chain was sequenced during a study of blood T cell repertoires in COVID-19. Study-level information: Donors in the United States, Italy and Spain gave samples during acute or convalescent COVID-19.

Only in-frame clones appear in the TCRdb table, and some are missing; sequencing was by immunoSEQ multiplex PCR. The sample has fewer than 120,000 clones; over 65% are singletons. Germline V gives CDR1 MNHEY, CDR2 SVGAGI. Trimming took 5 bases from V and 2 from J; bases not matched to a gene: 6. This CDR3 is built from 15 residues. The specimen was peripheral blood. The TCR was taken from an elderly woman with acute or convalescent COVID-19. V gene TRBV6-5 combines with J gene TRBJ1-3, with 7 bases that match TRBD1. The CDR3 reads CASSPDRVPGNTIYF. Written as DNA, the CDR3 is TGTGCCAGCAGTCCCGACAGGGTCCCTGGAAACACCATATATTTT.